This is a list of T cell receptor beta chains from one sample in a study of cytomegalovirus exposure and HLA in healthy donors. The protocol was immunoSEQ multiplex PCR, while the TCRdb copy is restricted to in-frame clones and leaves out a portion. The sample comprises about 300,000 clones, 80% to 90% of which are singletons, and 3.5% to 4% rests with the top ten. The specimen sequenced was PBMCs. The receptors here all came from a man aged 40-49 years in good health and CMV-seropositive. CDR3s include the opening cysteine and the closing phenylalanine or tryptophan. The order of the fields is CDR3 DNA, CDR3 protein, J gene, D gene, V gene, clone size. D genes are given only for firm matches. Not every row has a clone size; where given, it reads once, few, many or a size class.

cdr3_nt: TGTGCCAGCAGTCCGGGACTAGCGGGATACAATGAGCAGTTCTTC
cdr3_aa: CASSPGLAGYNEQFF
j_call: TRBJ2-1
d_call: TRBD2
v_call: TRBV9
clone_size: -

cdr3_nt: TGTGCCAGCAGCGTAGGTGGGACTACCTTATTCTACAATGAGCAGTTCTTC
cdr3_aa: CASSVGGTTLFYNEQFF
j_call: TRBJ2-1
d_call: TRBD2
v_call: TRBV9
clone_size: -

cdr3_nt: TGCGCCAGCAGCCACGGGCGTTCGGGGGGCGCTTTGGACGAGCAGTACTTC
cdr3_aa: CASSHGRSGGALDEQYF
j_call: TRBJ2-7
d_call: -
v_call: TRBV4-1
clone_size: -

cdr3_nt: TGTGCCAGTAGTATCTCCCCCGGAACGGGGAGGGGCTTC
cdr3_aa: CASSISPGTGRGF
j_call: TRBJ2-4
d_call: TRBD2
v_call: TRBV19
clone_size: -

cdr3_nt: TGTGCCAGCAGCCCCCGGGCTAGCGGGAGTTCAGATACGCAGTATTTT
cdr3_aa: CASSPRASGSSDTQYF
j_call: TRBJ2-3
d_call: TRBD2
v_call: TRBV13
clone_size: -

cdr3_nt: TGTGCCAGCAGCGTGGACAGGGCGAGGTCCTACAATGAGCAGTTCTTC
cdr3_aa: CASSVDRARSYNEQFF
j_call: TRBJ2-1
d_call: TRBD1
v_call: TRBV5-8
clone_size: -

cdr3_nt: TGTGCCAGTAGTATGGCCACCGGGGAGCTGTTTTTT
cdr3_aa: CASSMATGELFF
j_call: TRBJ2-2
d_call: -
v_call: TRBV19
clone_size: -

cdr3_nt: TGTGCCAGCAGCTTGTTAGGGGACTATGGCTACACCTTC
cdr3_aa: CASSLLGDYGYTF
j_call: TRBJ1-2
d_call: -
v_call: TRBV5-4
clone_size: once

cdr3_nt: TGTGCCAGCAGCTTGGGATGGGGGGAAGGTCAGCCCCAGCATTTT
cdr3_aa: CASSLGWGEGQPQHF
j_call: TRBJ1-5
d_call: -
v_call: TRBV5-6
clone_size: -

cdr3_nt: TGTGCCAGTAGTACTAACCCTGCGGCCTCCTACAATGAGCAGTTCTTC
cdr3_aa: CASSTNPAASYNEQFF
j_call: TRBJ2-1
d_call: -
v_call: TRBV19
clone_size: -

cdr3_nt: TGTGCCAGCACCCGTGGGGGGGACACTGAAGCTTTCTTT
cdr3_aa: CASTRGGDTEAFF
j_call: TRBJ1-1
d_call: -
v_call: TRBV6-5
clone_size: -

cdr3_nt: TGCGCCAGCAGCGTGGGACTAGCGGGGTTCACAGATACGCAGTATTTT
cdr3_aa: CASSVGLAGFTDTQYF
j_call: TRBJ2-3
d_call: TRBD2
v_call: TRBV5-1
clone_size: -

cdr3_nt: TGTGCCAGCAGCTTACGGCAGGGCCAGGAGACCCAGTACTTC
cdr3_aa: CASSLRQGQETQYF
j_call: TRBJ2-5
d_call: -
v_call: TRBV11-3
clone_size: -

cdr3_nt: TGCGCCAGCAGCCAAGATCGGGAGCGAACCTACGAGCAGTACTTC
cdr3_aa: CASSQDRERTYEQYF
j_call: TRBJ2-7
d_call: -
v_call: TRBV4-1
clone_size: few

cdr3_nt: TGTGCCAGCAGCTCGGGACTAGCTGCCTACGAGCAGTACTTC
cdr3_aa: CASSSGLAAYEQYF
j_call: TRBJ2-7
d_call: TRBD2
v_call: TRBV27
clone_size: -

cdr3_nt: TGTGCCAGCAGTTCACCACTAGCGATGCACGGCAATGAGCAGTTCTTC
cdr3_aa: CASSSPLAMHGNEQFF
j_call: TRBJ2-1
d_call: TRBD2
v_call: TRBV27
clone_size: -